A selection of T cell receptor beta chains follows, all from one sample in a study of blood T cell repertoires in COVID-19. Measured with immunoSEQ multiplex PCR; TCRdb has only the in-frame clones, and not every one. Of 40,000 or so clones listed, around nine tenths are singletons. Sequences were obtained from peripheral blood. The receptors come from a man aged 45-65 years with active COVID-19. Each CDR3 is given with its conserved first and last residue. The D gene is left open where the match is weak. Expanded clones get a size class; other rows say once, few or many, or leave the size out.

NA	TRBJ1-5	NA	TRBV27	CASSFASLGNQPQHF	TGTGCCAGCAGTTTCGCAAGCCTTGGCAATCAGCCCCAGCATTTT
NA	TRBJ2-7	NA	TRBV27	CASSFKSQGMTAYEQYF	TGTGCCAGCAGTTTTAAGTCGCAGGGCATGACAGCCTACGAGCAGTACTTC
NA	TRBJ1-5	NA	TRBV5-4	CASSLKGYNQPQHF	TGTGCCAGCAGCTTGAAGGGGTACAATCAGCCCCAGCATTTT
NA	TRBJ1-4	NA	TRBV28	CASRKGEKLFF	TGTGCCAGCAGGAAGGGGGAAAAACTGTTTTTT
NA	TRBJ2-2	TRBD1	TRBV12-3/TRBV12-4	CASSTGAGELFF	TGTGCCAGCAGCACAGGGGCCGGGGAGCTGTTTTTT
NA	TRBJ2-5	NA	TRBV7-2	CASSFNSGLTRETQYF	TGTGCCAGCAGCTTTAATTCGGGACTCACGAGGGAGACCCAGTACTTC
NA	TRBJ2-1	TRBD2	TRBV27	CASSPGQGLAGGWGEQFF	TGTGCCAGCAGTCCGGGACAGGGACTAGCGGGAGGATGGGGTGAGCAGTTCTTC
few	TRBJ2-5	NA	TRBV27	CASSLGTTQETQYF	TGTGCCAGCAGTTTAGGGACAACCCAAGAGACCCAGTACTTC
NA	TRBJ2-2	NA	TRBV5-1	CASKWEWNTGELFF	TGCGCCAGCAAGTGGGAGTGGAACACCGGGGAGCTGTTTTTT
NA	TRBJ2-1	NA	TRBV4-1	CASSQDSEQFF	TGCGCCAGCAGCCAAGATAGTGAGCAGTTCTTC
NA	TRBJ1-1	NA	TRBV4-2	CASSQDPTGEAFF	TGTGCCAGCAGCCAAGACCCAACGGGTGAAGCTTTCTTT
NA	TRBJ2-7	NA	TRBV18	CASSSRDSYEQYF	TGTGCCAGCTCGTCCCGGGACTCCTACGAGCAGTACTTC
NA	TRBJ2-3	NA	TRBV27	CASSFFTDTQYF	TGTGCCAGCAGTTTCTTCACAGATACGCAGTATTTT